One sample yielded the 32 T cell receptor beta chains listed below, sequenced in a study of cytomegalovirus exposure and HLA in healthy donors. Use of 60 Vbeta and 13 Jbeta primers characterized the PCR. The protocol was immunoSEQ multiplex PCR, while the TCRdb copy is restricted to in-frame clones and leaves out a portion. In the table there are under 60,000 clones, 82% of which are singletons. Input material: PBMCs. The receptors here all came from a man in his forties or fifties in good health and CMV-seronegative.

The chain recombines TRBV28 with TRBJ2-3, with D possibly being TRBD1 (7 bases). This CDR3 spans 16 amino acids. Germline-derived CDR1 and CDR2 are MDHEN and SYDVKM. As DNA, the CDR3 is TGTGTCGCCCGCGGCATTCAGGGGGAGGGCACAGATACGCAGTATTTT. This sequence encodes CVARGIQGEGTDTQYF.

The chain has TRBV28 and TRBJ2-7, with 7 bases lining up with TRBD1. CDR1 and CDR2 (germline): MDHEN, SYDVKM. V trimming: 5 bases; J trimming: 5 bases; junction bases outside the gene matches: 15. This CDR3 has 16 residues. CDR3 amino acids: CASSPPTGARSHEQYF. CDR3 sequence (DNA): TGTGCCAGCAGTCCCCCCACAGGGGCCCGATCTCACGAGCAGTACTTC.

The chain's CDR3 is CSVDLKENQETQYF. CDR3 nucleotides: TGCAGCGTTGATCTTAAGGAGAATCAAGAGACCCAGTACTTC. The gene calls are TRBV29-1 and TRBJ2-5; D ambiguous. Trimming pared 3 bases from V and 2 bases from J, leaving 13 bases between. This CDR3 has 14 residues. CDR1 is SQVTM and CDR2 is ANQGSEA in the germline V gene.

V and J are TRBV6-1 and TRBJ2-7; TRBD1 agrees at 9 bases. CDR3 size: 15 residues. With V trimmed by 7 bases and J by 0 bases, 7 bases remained unmatched. The germline V gene encodes CDR1 MNHNS and CDR2 SASEGT. This CDR3 is CASITDRGDSYEQYF. CDR3 nucleotide sequence: TGTGCCAGCATTACCGACAGGGGGGACTCCTACGAGCAGTACTTC.

The V call is TRBV27, the J call TRBJ1-1; D possibly corresponds to TRBD1 (6 bases). Germline CDR1 MNHEY, CDR2 SMNVEV (reference sequence). The CDR3 contains 13 residues. With 8 bases removed from V and 7 bases from J, the gap between germline ends came to 17 bases. In DNA, the CDR3 is TGTGCCAGCGGAACAGGGATGAAGGTTGAAGCTTTCTTT. It encodes CASGTGMKVEAFF.

This rearrangement joins TRBV7-9 to TRBJ2-4; no firm D call. Germline V CDR1 and CDR2: SEHNR, FQNEAQ (reference sequence). Trimming took 5 bases from V and 2 from J, leaving 10 bases between them. CDR3 length: 14 amino acids. The CDR3 DNA is TGTGCCAGCAGCCCTGACATAACCAAAAACATTCAGTACTTC. Residues: CASSPDITKNIQYF. Full variable domain (rest looked up from reference TRBV7-9 and TRBJ2-4): DTGVSQNPRHKITKRGQNVTFRCDPISEHNRLYWYRQTLGQGPEFLTYFQNEAQLEKSRLLSDRFSAERPKGSFSTLEIQRTEQGDSAMYLCASSPDITKNIQYFGAGTRLSVL.

The V gene is TRBV7-3, the J gene TRBJ2-3; TRBD2 matches at 7 bases. CDR1 SGHTA and CDR2 FQGTGA come from the germline V gene. With V trimmed by 4 bases and J by 6 bases, 7 bases remained unmatched. CDR3 length: 14 residues. CDR3 sequence reads: CASSSSGEWDTQYF. The CDR3 bases are TGTGCCAGCAGCTCTAGCGGAGAATGGGATACGCAGTATTTT.

This clone was detected a few times. The gene calls are TRBV6-6 and TRBJ1-5, with D perhaps matching TRBD1 (6 bases). V lost 5 bases and J 5 bases, leaving 16 bases between the germline ends. From germline, CDR1 is MNHNY and CDR2 SVGAGI (reference sequence). The CDR3 is 15 residues long. CDR3 loop: CASSKGRGRDQPQHF. CDR3 DNA sequence: TGTGCCAGCAGTAAAGGGAGGGGGAGGGATCAGCCCCAGCATTTT.

The chain carries TRBV5-1 and TRBJ2-3; tentative D call: TRBD2 (6 bases). Germline-derived CDR1 and CDR2 are SGHRS and YFSETQ. The CDR3 extends over 15 amino acids. V was pared by 4 bases and J by 2 bases, with 14 bases between. The CDR3 DNA reads TGCGCCAGCAGCCCCGGGACTGGCTTCACAGATACGCAGTATTTT. Its protein is CASSPGTGFTDTQYF.

This chain joins TRBV5-4 and TRBJ1-2, with D possibly TRBD1 on 5 matching bases. Germline loops: CDR1 SGHNT, CDR2 YYREEE (reference sequence). V was cut by 2 bases and J by 3 bases, with 8 bases left in between. The CDR3 contains 13 residues. The CDR3 bases are TGTGCCAGCAGCTTCAGGGTCTACTATGGCTACACCTTC. The encoded protein is CASSFRVYYGYTF.

The chain links TRBV1 to TRBJ2-1; TRBD2 is the table's D call, not checked against the DNA. TRBV1 counts as a pseudogene. This CDR3 has 17 residues. The CDR3 protein is CTSSPRDMRGGYNEQFF. As DNA, the CDR3 is TGCACCAGCAGCCCTCGTGATATGCGGGGGGGCTACAATGAGCAGTTCTTC.

This chain connects TRBV19 to TRBJ1-4, with D perhaps matching TRBD1 (6 bases). The germline V gene has CDR1 LNHDA and CDR2 SQIVND (reference sequence). The CDR3 runs 13 residues. Trimming pared 9 bases from V and 8 bases from J, leaving 16 bases between. The CDR3 bases are TGTGCCAGCGGACAGCACCAAGGGGAAAAACTGTTTTTT. Encoded protein: CASGQHQGEKLFF.

The V and J genes are TRBV5-1 and TRBJ2-1, with TRBD1 identical over 9 bases. Trimming took 4 bases from V and 4 from J; bases not matched to a gene: 6. The germline gives CDR1 SGHRS, CDR2 YFSETQ. CDR3 size: 15 residues. The CDR3 DNA is TGCGCCAGCAGCCTCCCCGGACAGGGGTACAATGAGCAGTTCTTC. Protein product: CASSLPGQGYNEQFF.

The count of this clone is one. The gene calls are TRBV4-3 and TRBJ1-2; 8 bases align to TRBD1. V lost 3 bases, J lost 4 bases, and 10 bases stayed unmatched. From germline, CDR1 is LGHNA and CDR2 YSLEER. The CDR3 runs to 16 residues. CDR3 in amino acids: CASSHARQGMAYGYTF. For the CDR3, the DNA is TGCGCCAGCAGCCACGCCAGACAGGGGATGGCCTATGGCTACACCTTC.

This clone was seen only a few times. The chain has TRBV4-1 and TRBJ2-1; D perhaps matches TRBD2 (9 bases). The V gene's germline CDR1 is MGHRA and CDR2 YSYEKL. V lost 5 bases to trimming and J lost 12 bases, with 20 bases between them. The CDR3 has 14 residues. This CDR3 reads CASSSKTSGQGQFF. In nucleotides, the CDR3 is TGCGCCAGCAGCTCTAAGACTAGCGGACAGGGGCAGTTCTTC.

The genes are TRBV2 and TRBJ2-5; 11 bases are shared with TRBD2. Germline values: CDR1 SNHLY, CDR2 FYNNEI. The CDR3 extends over 16 amino acids. V gave up 5 bases and J gave up 0 bases; unmatched junction bases: 5. The CDR3 bases are TGTGCCAGCAGTCAAATAGCGGGGGGGAACCAAGAGACCCAGTACTTC. It specifies CASSQIAGGNQETQYF.

The rearrangement links TRBV28 to TRBJ1-2; the match to TRBD1 covers 8 bases. CDR1 MDHEN and CDR2 SYDVKM come from the germline V gene. The CDR3 runs 17 residues. The V and J ends lost 5 bases and 0 bases, in that order; junction bases with no gene match: 11. In nucleotides, the CDR3 is TGTGCCAGCAGTCCCCCCGGGACAGGCAGAGCTAACTATGGCTACACCTTC. Translating it yields CASSPPGTGRANYGYTF.

The rearrangement uses TRBV5-6 and TRBJ2-5; the D is unclear. V lost 4 bases to trimming and J lost 2 bases, with 12 bases between them. CDR3 size: 14 residues. Germline CDR1 and CDR2: SGHDT and YYEEEE. This chain's CDR3 is CASSPGAVQETQYF. The DNA for the CDR3 is TGTGCCAGCAGCCCCGGCGCGGTGCAAGAGACCCAGTACTTC. The full variable domain, its missing parts supplied by reference TRBV5-6 and TRBJ2-5, is DAGVTQSPTHLIKTRGQQVTLRCSPKSGHDTVSWYQQALGQGPQFIFQYYEEEERQRGNFPDRFSGHQFPNYSSELNVNALLLGDSALYLCASSPGAVQETQYFGPGTRLLVL.

CDR3 coding DNA: TGCGCCAGCAGCCCCACAGGACCGAGCAATCAGCCCCAGCATTTT. Translation: CASSPTGPSNQPQHF. The genes are TRBV5-1 and TRBJ1-5; D might be TRBD1 (5 bases). V lost 4 bases and J lost 1, with 12 bases in between. The CDR3 is 15 amino acids. Germline V lookup: CDR1 SGHRS, CDR2 YFSETQ. The entire variable domain, with the rest obtained from reference TRBV5-1 and TRBJ1-5, is as follows: KAGVTQTPRYLIKTRGQQVTLSCSPISGHRSVSWYQQTPGQGLQFLFEYFSETQRNKGNFPGRFSGRQFSNSRSEMNVSTLELGDSALYLCASSPTGPSNQPQHFGDGTRLSIL.

The chain carries TRBV7-6 and TRBJ2-3; 8 bases match TRBD2. Germline CDR1 SGHVS, CDR2 FNYEAQ. CDR3 size: 21 residues. V was pared by 3 bases and J by 0 bases, with 20 bases of the junction left unmatched. The CDR3 loop reads CASSLDPGLEGGPVSTDTQYF. DNA of the CDR3: TGTGCCAGCAGCTTGGATCCGGGACTAGAGGGGGGGCCGGTTAGCACAGATACGCAGTATTTT.

V and J are TRBV5-8 and TRBJ1-5; D is possibly TRBD1 (6 bases). The V gene lost 6 bases and the J gene lost 4 bases, with 14 bases spanning the gap. Germline values: CDR1 SGHTS, CDR2 YDEGEE. This CDR3 contains 14 residues. CDR3 sequence reads: CASTSRGGNQPQHF. CDR3 sequence (DNA): TGTGCCAGCACCTCAAGGGGGGGAAATCAGCCCCAGCATTTT.

This clone was found a few times. The V and J genes are TRBV4-1 and TRBJ1-5, with D hard to call. Germline CDR1 is MGHRA and CDR2 is YSYEKL. V was clipped by 1 base and J by 0 bases, with 7 bases between them. The CDR3 contains 15 residues. CDR3 in DNA: TGCGCCAGCAGCCAAGTTGAGGCTAGCAATCAGCCCCAGCATTTT. Encoded protein: CASSQVEASNQPQHF.

CDR3 nucleotide sequence: TGTGCCAGCAGCCCCCCGGAGGGCGGTGGCTACACCTTC. It translates to CASSPPEGGGYTF. This rearrangement joins TRBV9 to TRBJ1-2; D remains ambiguous. The CDR3 spans 13 residues. Germline assignment: CDR1 SGDLS and CDR2 YYNGEE. Deletions cut 4 bases from V and 7 bases from J, with 14 bases between.

V and J are TRBV7-3 and TRBJ1-2; no clear D. The V gene's germline CDR1 is SGHTA and CDR2 FQGTGA. The CDR3 has 13 residues. V lost 4 bases and J lost 6, with 12 bases in between. The CDR3 sequence: CASSYQMGDGYTF. The CDR3 nucleotides read TGTGCCAGCAGCTACCAAATGGGCGATGGCTACACCTTC.

This chain connects TRBV10-3 to TRBJ2-3; the match to TRBD1 covers 10 bases. Germline CDR1 is ENHRY and CDR2 is SYGVKD. V lost 4 bases, J lost 3 bases, and 4 bases stayed unmatched. The CDR3 has 15 residues. This CDR3 reads CAISVGQGPTDTQYF. For the CDR3, the DNA is TGTGCCATCAGTGTGGGACAGGGGCCGACAGATACGCAGTATTTT.

The chain combines TRBV2 with TRBJ1-3; possibly TRBD1 for D (6 bases). This CDR3 has 15 amino acids. Germline V CDR1 and CDR2: SNHLY, FYNNEI. V shed 2 bases and J shed 4 bases, with 12 bases lying between them. CDR3 sequence: CASSEQGPTGNTIYF. CDR3 in DNA: TGTGCCAGCAGTGAACAGGGGCCCACCGGAAACACCATATATTTT.

The CDR3 coding sequence is TGTGCCAGCAGCTCTACAACAGGGTACAATGAGCAGTTCTTC. Amino acids: CASSSTTGYNEQFF. The chain carries TRBV7-9 and TRBJ2-1; the D gene is possibly TRBD1 (6 bases). Germline CDR1 reads SEHNR; CDR2 reads FQNEAQ (reference sequence). The CDR3 spans 14 residues. Trimming stripped 4 bases from V and 4 bases from J, with 11 bases between.

This chain connects TRBV5-1 to TRBJ2-6; D gene ambiguous. Germline values: CDR1 SGHRS, CDR2 YFSETQ. The CDR3 contains 16 residues. The ends were cut back, 4 bases at V and 1 base at J, with 12 bases in the middle. The DNA for the CDR3 is TGCGCCAGCAGCCAAGAGCCACCGTCTGGGGCCAACGTCCTGACTTTC. Translating it yields CASSQEPPSGANVLTF.

DNA of the CDR3: TGTGCCAGCAGCCCCTCCGGGACAGGACGCCTCGGCTATGGCTACACCTTC. Encoded protein: CASSPSGTGRLGYGYTF. The chain carries TRBV11-2 and TRBJ1-2; 8 bases agree with TRBD1. The CDR3 loop spans 17 amino acids. Germline values: CDR1 SGHAT, CDR2 FQNNGV. Trimming cost V 5 bases and J 4 bases; bases outside gene matches: 15.

The chain has TRBV5-4 and TRBJ2-7, with 7 positions matching TRBD2. Germline loops: CDR1 SGHNT, CDR2 YYREEE (reference sequence). J lost 5 bases, V lost 4 bases, and 18 bases had no gene match. The CDR3 sequence is 17 residues long. CDR3 nucleotides: TGTGCCAGCAGCCGGGGAGGGGTAGCGACTAGCCTCCACGAGCAGTACTTC. This sequence encodes CASSRGGVATSLHEQYF.

This chain connects TRBV6-6 to TRBJ1-1, with 8 bases matching TRBD1. This CDR3 contains 15 residues. Germline-derived CDR1 and CDR2 are MNHNY and SVGAGI (reference sequence). Unmatched junction bases numbered 9, after V lost 6 bases and J lost 3 bases. Written as DNA, the CDR3 is TGTGCCAGCAGATGGGTCCCGGACAGGGACACTGAAGCTTTCTTT. Amino acid sequence: CASRWVPDRDTEAFF.

The genes are TRBV6-5 and TRBJ2-7; 8 bases are shared with TRBD1. Looked up from germline, CDR1 is MNHEY and CDR2 is SVGAGI. There are 15 residues in the CDR3. Losses at the gene ends were 0 bases for V and 6 bases for J; bases not matched to a gene: 7. CDR3 loop: CASSYSFQGAGEQYF. CDR3 DNA: TGTGCCAGCAGTTACTCGTTCCAGGGGGCCGGCGAGCAGTACTTC.